The 8 T cell receptor beta chains in this list originate from one sample, sequenced in a study of T cells in tuberculosis. Libraries were prepared by immunoSEQ multiplex PCR; TCRdb keeps only in-frame clonotypes and omits some of them. The repertoire holds tens of thousands of clones, with 85% to 95% as singletons. Sequencing was done on a sample of PBMCs. The receptors originated from a donor aged 10-29 years with latent tuberculosis or without tuberculosis infection. Some clones in this sample may be carry-over from other donors' samples.

The genes are TRBV6-5 and TRBJ2-3, with 8 bases that match TRBD2. V was clipped by 2 bases and J by 6 bases; unmatched bases: 7. CDR3 length equals 15 residues. Germline V lookup: CDR1 MNHEY, CDR2 SVGAGI. Written as DNA, the CDR3 is TGTGCCAGCAGTTACCTGGGACTAGGGGGGGATACGCAGTATTTT. Amino acids: CASSYLGLGGDTQYF.

The chain uses TRBV28 and TRBJ1-1, with a weak D call TRBD1 (6 bases). CDR3 length equals 17 residues. The germline V gene has CDR1 MDHEN and CDR2 SYDVKM. Trimming cost V 5 bases and J 3 bases, with 22 bases left between them. The CDR3, as DNA: TGTGCCAGCAGTCCTCTCGGGTCTACAGGGATGGACACTGAAGCTTTCTTT. It encodes CASSPLGSTGMDTEAFF.

The chain carries TRBV2 and TRBJ2-2; TRBD1 agrees at 11 bases. The V gene's germline CDR1 is SNHLY and CDR2 FYNNEI. The CDR3 has 17 amino acids. The ends lost 6 bases at V and 4 bases at J; junction bases unmatched: 10. CDR3 loop: CASRGTGGWGPTGELFF. The DNA of the CDR3 is TGTGCCAGCAGAGGGACAGGGGGTTGGGGGCCCACCGGGGAGCTGTTTTTT.

V gene TRBV30 combines with J gene TRBJ2-1, with D unclear. The V end lost 0 bases, the J end lost 5 bases, and 11 bases lay between the germline ends. This CDR3 has 14 amino acids. The germline V gene has CDR1 GTSNPN and CDR2 SVGIG (reference sequence). CDR3 in amino acids: CAWSVLNLDNEQFF. In nucleotides, the CDR3 is TGTGCCTGGAGTGTACTTAACCTCGACAATGAGCAGTTCTTC.

The gene calls are TRBV19 and TRBJ2-1; D is perhaps TRBD2 (6 bases). V was trimmed by 2 bases and J by 4 bases, leaving 15 bases between them. The CDR3 length is 16 residues. Germline V gene lookup returns CDR1 LNHDA and CDR2 SQIVND (reference sequence). CDR3 region: CASSIQWAGNYNEQFF. CDR3 nucleotides: TGTGCCAGTAGTATACAGTGGGCGGGAAATTACAATGAGCAGTTCTTC.

The V call is TRBV9, the J call TRBJ1-1; tentative D call: TRBD1 (6 bases). Between the trimmed V and J ends, which lost 3 bases and 2 bases, there was a span of 14 bases. From germline, CDR1 is SGDLS and CDR2 YYNGEE. The CDR3 contains 15 residues. CDR3 sequence: CASSADLRGNTEAFF. The CDR3 DNA sequence: TGTGCCAGCAGCGCCGACCTCAGGGGCAACACTGAAGCTTTCTTT. Supplemented by reference TRBV9 and TRBJ1-1, the full variable domain reads DSGVTQTPKHLITATGQRVTLRCSPRSGDLSVYWYQQSLDQGLQFLIQYYNGEERAKGNILERFSAQQFPDLHSELNLSSLELGDSALYFCASSADLRGNTEAFFGQGTRLTVV.

V gene TRBV27 combines with J gene TRBJ2-3, with 12 bases aligning to TRBD2. CDR1 is MNHEY and CDR2 is SMNVEV in the germline V gene (reference sequence). The CDR3 consists of 17 residues. J gave up 1 base and V 5 bases, and 7 bases lay outside the gene matches. The CDR3 loop reads CASSLGLAGFGTDTQYF. CDR3 nucleotide sequence: TGTGCCAGCAGTCTAGGACTAGCGGGATTCGGCACAGATACGCAGTATTTT.

The chain's CDR3 is CASSPQGLLSGNTIYF. Here the CDR3 DNA reads TGTGCCAGCAGCCCCCAGGGCCTACTCTCTGGAAACACCATATATTTT. V usage is TRBV9 and J usage is TRBJ1-3; the D gene is possibly TRBD1 (5 bases). V dropped 4 bases and J dropped 0 bases, with 14 bases sitting between them. Germline V lookup: CDR1 SGDLS, CDR2 YYNGEE. The CDR3 has 16 amino acids.